This TCR beta chain emerged from a study of immune evolution from preneoplasia to lung adenocarcinoma. General study findings and limits: Later-stage lesions appeared to have more T cells, more diversity, less clonality.

Some clones are missing from TCRdb's copy, which holds only in-frame ones; the method was immunoSEQ multiplex PCR. Of more than 4,000 clones in the sample, 77% are singletons; the top ten hold about 9.4%. Trimming took 0 bases from V and 7 from J, leaving 10 bases between them. CDR3 size: 14 residues. Germline V gene data show CDR1 as MNHNY and CDR2 as SVGAGI (reference sequence). In the case of this clone: Its antigen is not identified.

The sequencing sample was made of FFPE adjacent normal lung tissue. The rearrangement joins TRBV6-6 to TRBJ2-1, with D uncertain. The receptor's source is a person between 60 and 80 years old with lung adenocarcinoma. The CDR3 loop is CASSYSETLNEQFF. For the CDR3, the DNA is TGTGCCAGCAGTTACTCCGAGACTCTTAATGAGCAGTTCTTC.